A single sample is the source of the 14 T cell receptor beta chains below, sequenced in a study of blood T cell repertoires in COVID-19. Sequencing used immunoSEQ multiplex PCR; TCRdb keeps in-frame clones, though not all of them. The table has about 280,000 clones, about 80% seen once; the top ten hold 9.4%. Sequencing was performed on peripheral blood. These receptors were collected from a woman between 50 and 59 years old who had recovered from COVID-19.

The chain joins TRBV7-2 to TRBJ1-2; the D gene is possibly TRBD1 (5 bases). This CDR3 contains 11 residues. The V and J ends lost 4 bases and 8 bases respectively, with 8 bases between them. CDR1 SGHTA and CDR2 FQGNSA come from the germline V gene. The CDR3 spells CASSSGLGYTF. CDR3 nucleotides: TGTGCCAGCAGCTCAGGGTTGGGCTACACCTTC.

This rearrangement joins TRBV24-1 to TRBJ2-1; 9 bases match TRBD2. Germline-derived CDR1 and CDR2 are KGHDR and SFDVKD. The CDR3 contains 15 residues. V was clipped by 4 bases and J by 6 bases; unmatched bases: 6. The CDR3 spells CATSDERGALNEQFF. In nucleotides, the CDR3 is TGTGCCACCAGTGACGAGCGGGGGGCTCTCAATGAGCAGTTCTTC.

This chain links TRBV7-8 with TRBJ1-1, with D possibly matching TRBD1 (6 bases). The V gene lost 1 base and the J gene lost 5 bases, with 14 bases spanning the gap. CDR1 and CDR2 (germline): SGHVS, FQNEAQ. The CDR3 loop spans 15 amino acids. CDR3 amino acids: CASSLDWWGQTEAFF. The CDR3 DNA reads TGTGCCAGCAGCTTAGATTGGTGGGGGCAGACTGAAGCTTTCTTT. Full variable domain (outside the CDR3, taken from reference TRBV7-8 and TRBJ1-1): GAGVSQSPRYKVAKRGQDVALRCDPISGHVSLFWYQQALGQGPEFLTYFQNEAQLDKSGLPSDRFFAERPEGSVSTLKIQRTQQEDSAVYLCASSLDWWGQTEAFFGQGTRLTVV.

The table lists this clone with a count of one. The chain's CDR3 is CASSPGNRNIQYF. The CDR3 bases are TGTGCCAGCAGCCCGGGAAACCGAAACATTCAGTACTTC. The gene calls are TRBV7-2 and TRBJ2-4; perhaps TRBD2 as D (5 bases). V shed 5 bases and J shed 6 bases, with 11 bases lying between them. Germline CDR1 is SGHTA and CDR2 is FQGNSA. CDR3 length: 13 amino acids. The full variable domain, rest sourced from reference TRBV7-2 and TRBJ2-4, is GAGVSQSPSNKVTEKGKDVELRCDPISGHTALYWYRQSLGQGLEFLIYFQGNSAPDKSGLPSDRFSAERTGGSVSTLTIQRTQQEDSAVYLCASSPGNRNIQYFGAGTRLSVL.

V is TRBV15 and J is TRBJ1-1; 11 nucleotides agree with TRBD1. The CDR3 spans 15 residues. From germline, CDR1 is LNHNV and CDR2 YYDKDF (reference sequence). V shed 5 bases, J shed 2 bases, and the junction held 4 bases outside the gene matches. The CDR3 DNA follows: TGTGCCACCAGCGGTGGGACAGGGGGAAACACTGAAGCTTTCTTT. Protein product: CATSGGTGGNTEAFF. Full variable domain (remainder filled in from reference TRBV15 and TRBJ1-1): DAMVIQNPRYQVTQFGKPVTLSCSQTLNHNVMYWYQQKSSQAPKLLFHYYDKDFNNEADTPDNFQSRRPNTSFCFLDIRSPGLGDTAMYLCATSGGTGGNTEAFFGQGTRLTVV.

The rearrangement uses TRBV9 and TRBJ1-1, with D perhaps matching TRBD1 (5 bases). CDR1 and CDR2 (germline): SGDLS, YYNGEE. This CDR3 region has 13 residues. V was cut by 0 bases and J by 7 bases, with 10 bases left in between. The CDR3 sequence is CASSVGTTNEAFF. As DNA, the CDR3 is TGTGCCAGCAGCGTAGGGACAACGAATGAAGCTTTCTTT.

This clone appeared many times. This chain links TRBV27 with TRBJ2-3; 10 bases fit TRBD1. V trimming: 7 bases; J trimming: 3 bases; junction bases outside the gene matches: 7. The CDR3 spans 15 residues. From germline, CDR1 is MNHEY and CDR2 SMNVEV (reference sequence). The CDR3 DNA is TGTGCCAGCAAACCCGGGACAGGGGCAACAGATACGCAGTATTTT. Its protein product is CASKPGTGATDTQYF.

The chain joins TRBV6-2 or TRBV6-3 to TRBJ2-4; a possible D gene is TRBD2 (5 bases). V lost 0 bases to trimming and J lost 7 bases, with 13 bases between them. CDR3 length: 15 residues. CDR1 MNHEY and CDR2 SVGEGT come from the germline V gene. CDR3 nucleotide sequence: TGTGCCAGCAGTTACTCGACTATTAGTGTTAACATTCAGTACTTC. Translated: CASSYSTISVNIQYF.

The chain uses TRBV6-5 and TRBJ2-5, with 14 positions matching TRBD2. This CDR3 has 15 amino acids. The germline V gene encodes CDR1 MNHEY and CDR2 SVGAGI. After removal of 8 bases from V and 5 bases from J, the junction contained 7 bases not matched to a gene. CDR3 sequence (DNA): TGTGCCAGCCGACTAGCGGGAGGGTACGTGGAGACCCAGTACTTC. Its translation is CASRLAGGYVETQYF.

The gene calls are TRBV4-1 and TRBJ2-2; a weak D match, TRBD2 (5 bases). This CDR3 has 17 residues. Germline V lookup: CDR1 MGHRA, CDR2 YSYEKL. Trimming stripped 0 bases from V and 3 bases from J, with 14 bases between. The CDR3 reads CASSQDHRGRDTGELFF. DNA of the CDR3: TGCGCCAGCAGCCAAGATCATCGAGGGCGGGACACCGGGGAGCTGTTTTTT.

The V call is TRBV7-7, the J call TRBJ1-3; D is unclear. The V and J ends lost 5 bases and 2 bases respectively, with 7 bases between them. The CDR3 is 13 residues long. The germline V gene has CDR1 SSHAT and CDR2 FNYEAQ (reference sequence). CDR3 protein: CASSEGPGNTIYF. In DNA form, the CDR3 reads TGTGCCAGCAGCGAGGGTCCTGGAAACACCATATATTTT.

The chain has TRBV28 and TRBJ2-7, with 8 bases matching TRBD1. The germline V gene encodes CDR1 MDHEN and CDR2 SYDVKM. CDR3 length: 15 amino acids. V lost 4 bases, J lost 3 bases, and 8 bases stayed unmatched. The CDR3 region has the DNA TGTGCCAGCAGTTCAGTGGCCAGGGGGCGCTACGAGCAGTACTTC. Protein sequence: CASSSVARGRYEQYF. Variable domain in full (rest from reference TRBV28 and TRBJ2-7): DVKVTQSSRYLVKRTGEKVFLECVQDMDHENMFWYRQDPGLGLRLIYFSYDVKMKEKGDIPEGYSVSREKKERFSLILESASTNQTSMYLCASSSVARGRYEQYFGPGTRLTVT.

CDR3 nucleotides: TGTGCCAGCAGCGAAAACGGTAATCAGCCCCAGCATTTT. This encodes CASSENGNQPQHF. This chain links TRBV2 with TRBJ1-5; D not resolved. The CDR3 extends over 13 amino acids. Germline CDR1 SNHLY, CDR2 FYNNEI. V lost 6 bases and J lost 4, with 10 bases in between. The full variable domain, with the rest looked up from reference TRBV2 and TRBJ1-5, is EPEVTQTPSHQVTQMGQEVILRCVPISNHLYFYWYRQILGQKVEFLVSFYNNEISEKSEIFDDQFSVERPDGSNFTLKIRSTKLEDSAMYFCASSENGNQPQHFGDGTRLSIL.

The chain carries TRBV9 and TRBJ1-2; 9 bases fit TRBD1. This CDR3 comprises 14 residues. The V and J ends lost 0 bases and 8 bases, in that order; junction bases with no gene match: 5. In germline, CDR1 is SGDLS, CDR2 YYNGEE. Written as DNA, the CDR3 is TGTGCCAGCAGCGTAGCACAGGGGGCGCGGGGCTACACCTTC. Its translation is CASSVAQGARGYTF.